This T cell receptor (beta chain) was identified during a study of control samples from healthy donors and cancer patients. Libraries were prepared by immunoSEQ multiplex PCR; TCRdb keeps only in-frame clonotypes and omits some of them. The data show about 22,000 clones, with 65% to 90% seen just once and 27% held by the top ten. This CDR3 region has 15 residues. V lost 5 bases, J lost 2 bases, and 16 bases lay in between. The germline gives CDR1 MDHEN, CDR2 SYDVKM. Sequencing input: PBMCs. The source of this sequence is a man aged 60 to 69 with head and neck cancer. V usage is TRBV28 and J usage is TRBJ2-7; D is ambiguous. CDR3 coding DNA: TGTGCCAGCAGTCCCCCAAGTCCGGTACCCTACGAGCAGTACTTC. It is translated as CASSPPSPVPYEQYF.